Below are 30 T cell receptor beta chains sequenced from a single sample in a study of CD8+ T cells in alopecia areata. The treatment here: oral pan-JAK inhibitor, 5-10 mg twice daily. Following extraction, RNA underwent reverse transcription to cDNA, which served as the sequencing template. Here immunoSEQ multiplex PCR was the method, and the copy in TCRdb shows in-frame clones only, minus some. The sample shows approximately 100,000 clones, just under 60% of them seen only once. The specimen was CD8+ T cells sorted from blood, collected at approximately week 60, from a patient treated with tofacitinib. The receptors come from a human donor with alopecia areata.

This chain links TRBV10-3 with TRBJ2-7; no clear D gene. This CDR3 has 12 amino acids. Germline values: CDR1 ENHRY, CDR2 SYGVKD. V lost 3 bases and J lost 5, with 8 bases in between. CDR3 DNA sequence: TGTGCCATCAGTGAAGGCAACGACGAGCAGTACTTC. This translates into CAISEGNDEQYF.

The CDR3 DNA reads TGTGCCAGCAGTGGGATCGACAGCCCAAACACTGAAGCTTTCTTT. Translating gives CASSGIDSPNTEAFF. The chain couples TRBV2 to TRBJ1-1, with D possibly matching TRBD1 (5 bases). Trimming removed 4 bases at V and 2 bases at J, with 14 bases between. The CDR3 covers 15 residues. CDR1 and CDR2 (germline): SNHLY, FYNNEI.

The chain is built from TRBV6-1 and TRBJ2-1, with D hard to call. Trimming stripped 1 base from V and 4 bases from J, with 20 bases between. CDR1 and CDR2 (germline): MNHNS, SASEGT. The CDR3 extends over 18 amino acids. CDR3 sequence reads: CASSEGLCGLLCYNEQFF. CDR3 nucleotides: TGTGCCAGCAGTGAAGGGCTATGTGGGCTTTTGTGTTACAATGAGCAGTTCTTC.

V and J are TRBV9 and TRBJ2-2; 7 bases align to TRBD1. The J segment lost 6 bases and the V segment lost 5 bases, leaving 4 bases of the junction unmatched. There are 13 residues in the CDR3. The germline V gene encodes CDR1 SGDLS and CDR2 YYNGEE. The CDR3 region has the DNA TGTGCCAGCAGGGCAGGGGGTTCCGGGGAGCTGTTTTTT. It specifies CASRAGGSGELFF.

The CDR3, as DNA: TGTGCCATCGGAGTCTCGGGGGCGCGTAACGGGGAGCTGTTTTTT. Its translation: CAIGVSGARNGELFF. The V and J genes are TRBV10-3 and TRBJ2-2; D is possibly TRBD1 or TRBD2 (6 bases each). Trimming took off 8 bases at V and 7 bases at J, with 20 bases between the two ends. Germline-derived CDR1 and CDR2 are ENHRY and SYGVKD. The CDR3 is made up of 15 amino acids.

The rearrangement uses TRBV10-3 and TRBJ1-2; tentative D call: TRBD1 (5 bases). V dropped 6 bases and J dropped 6 bases, with 14 bases sitting between them. This CDR3 has 13 residues. From germline, CDR1 is ENHRY and CDR2 SYGVKD. CDR3 bases: TGTGCCATCAGCGAGGTGGGGGTAGATGGCTACACCTTC. This gives the protein CAISEVGVDGYTF.

This sequence joins TRBV2 and TRBJ2-4, with 7 bases that match TRBD1. This CDR3 spans 12 amino acids. The trim removed 8 bases at V and 6 bases at J, leaving 4 bases unmatched. Looked up from germline, CDR1 is SNHLY and CDR2 is FYNNEI. Written as DNA, the CDR3 is TGTGCCAGCCAGGGGGATCCAAACATTCAGTACTTC. Translation: CASQGDPNIQYF.

This clone was recorded a few times. DNA of the CDR3: TGCGCCAGCAGCTGGGCGGGGGAGGGAAATGAGCAGTTCTTC. Encoded protein: CASSWAGEGNEQFF. The chain carries TRBV5-1 and TRBJ2-1, with 7 bases identical to TRBD2. The CDR3 contains 14 residues. Looked up from germline, CDR1 is SGHRS and CDR2 is YFSETQ. J gave up 7 bases and V 3 bases, and 7 bases lay outside the gene matches.

The chain uses TRBV7-9 and TRBJ2-1; D is undetermined. Trimming took 5 bases from V and 0 from J, leaving 5 bases between them. This CDR3 has 13 residues. Germline V gives CDR1 SEHNR, CDR2 FQNEAQ (reference sequence). The CDR3 DNA is TGTGCCAGCAGCCCGGACTCCTACAATGAGCAGTTCTTC. Its translation is CASSPDSYNEQFF. Combining the CDR3 with reference TRBV7-9 and TRBJ2-1 gives the whole variable domain DTGVSQNPRHKITKRGQNVTFRCDPISEHNRLYWYRQTLGQGPEFLTYFQNEAQLEKSRLLSDRFSAERPKGSFSTLEIQRTEQGDSAMYLCASSPDSYNEQFFGPGTRLTVL.

A few counts support this clone. V and J are TRBV6-5 and TRBJ2-7; D unclear. This CDR3 has 14 amino acids. Germline V lookup: CDR1 MNHEY, CDR2 SVGAGI. V lost 0 bases and J 1 base, leaving 7 bases between the germline ends. In nucleotides, the CDR3 is TGTGCCAGCAGTTACTCGACACAATCCTACGAGCAGTACTTC. Translation gives CASSYSTQSYEQYF.

V is TRBV19 and J is TRBJ1-5, with D unresolved. V was pared by 3 bases and J by 7 bases, with 10 bases between. The CDR3 covers 13 residues. Germline V gene lookup returns CDR1 LNHDA and CDR2 SQIVND (reference sequence). The CDR3 DNA reads as TGTGCCAGTAGTATCTTGGGCAGACAGCCCCAGCATTTT. Protein sequence: CASSILGRQPQHF. Complete variable domain (other parts from reference TRBV19 and TRBJ1-5): DGGITQSPKYLFRKEGQNVTLSCEQNLNHDAMYWYRQDPGQGLRLIYYSQIVNDFQKGDIAEGYSVSREKKESFPLTVTSAQKNPTAFYLCASSILGRQPQHFGDGTRLSIL.

The rearrangement joins TRBV27 to TRBJ1-2, with TRBD1 identical over 12 bases. The germline V gene has CDR1 MNHEY and CDR2 SMNVEV (reference sequence). V gave up 9 bases and J gave up 8 bases; unmatched junction bases: 4. The CDR3 loop spans 12 amino acids. CDR3: CASGTGGWGYTF. DNA for the CDR3: TGTGCCAGTGGGACAGGGGGCTGGGGCTACACCTTC.

The V call is TRBV6-5, the J call TRBJ2-7; D is uncertain. The V gene's germline CDR1 is MNHEY and CDR2 SVGAGI. The CDR3 has 14 residues. The V end lost 2 bases, the J end lost 2 bases, and 10 bases lay between the germline ends. The CDR3 sequence: CASSYGGSTYEQYF. Written as DNA, the CDR3 is TGTGCCAGCAGTTACGGCGGATCGACCTACGAGCAGTACTTC.

The sample holds a few counts of this clone. This chain uses TRBV7-9 with TRBJ1-5, with a weak D call TRBD1 (6 bases). From germline, CDR1 is SEHNR and CDR2 FQNEAQ (reference sequence). The V end was cut by 5 bases, the J end by 0 bases, with 11 bases between. This CDR3 spans 15 amino acids. CDR3 in DNA: TGTGCCAGCAGCCCCAGGGGCAATAGCAATCAGCCCCAGCATTTT. Encoded protein: CASSPRGNSNQPQHF.

The chain is built from TRBV27 and TRBJ2-3, with 9 bases fitting TRBD2. V was pared by 2 bases and J by 5 bases, with 8 bases of the junction left unmatched. The length of the CDR3 is 16 residues. Germline assignment: CDR1 MNHEY and CDR2 SMNVEV (reference sequence). CDR3 loop: CASSLEAGGQVDTQYF. The DNA of the CDR3 is TGTGCCAGCAGTTTAGAGGCGGGGGGGCAGGTAGATACGCAGTATTTT.

V gene TRBV15 combines with J gene TRBJ2-7, with 10 bases fitting TRBD2. Germline assignment: CDR1 LNHNV and CDR2 YYDKDF (reference sequence). This CDR3 contains 15 residues. V lost 5 bases and J lost 0; bases outside the gene matches: 4. The CDR3 protein is CATSYSGGTSYEQYF. In DNA, the CDR3 is TGTGCCACCAGCTATAGCGGGGGGACCTCCTACGAGCAGTACTTC.

This clone was counted between two and nine times. The J gene is TRBJ2-2, the V gene TRBV5-1; D might be TRBD1 or TRBD2, each matching 7 bases. Germline V gives CDR1 SGHRS, CDR2 YFSETQ. The CDR3 length is 17 residues. Between the trimmed V and J ends, which lost 0 bases and 4 bases, there was a span of 16 bases. This CDR3 reads CASSLEAGAGGTGELFF. The CDR3 DNA follows: TGCGCCAGCAGCTTGGAGGCGGGGGCAGGGGGCACCGGGGAGCTGTTTTTT. Looking up the rest from reference TRBV5-1 and TRBJ2-2 gives the full variable domain: KAGVTQTPRYLIKTRGQQVTLSCSPISGHRSVSWYQQTPGQGLQFLFEYFSETQRNKGNFPGRFSGRQFSNSRSEMNVSTLELGDSALYLCASSLEAGAGGTGELFFGEGSRLTVL.

This clone occurred a few times. This sequence joins TRBV5-6 and TRBJ2-5, with 8 bases aligning to TRBD1. The CDR3 loop spans 15 amino acids. From germline, CDR1 is SGHDT and CDR2 YYEEEE. Trimming cost V 0 bases and J 1 base; bases outside gene matches: 2. The CDR3 reads CASSLATGGQETQYF. CDR3 nucleotides: TGTGCCAGCAGCTTGGCCACAGGGGGCCAAGAGACCCAGTACTTC.

The chain is built from TRBV11-2 and TRBJ2-7; TRBD1 aligns across 9 bases. The CDR3 length is 15 residues. Germline-derived CDR1 and CDR2 are SGHAT and FQNNGV. J lost 2 bases, V lost 3 bases, and 5 bases had no gene match. The CDR3 sequence is CASSFGTGMAYEQYF. In DNA form, the CDR3 reads TGTGCCAGCAGCTTCGGGACAGGGATGGCCTACGAGCAGTACTTC.

The chain links TRBV4-1 to TRBJ1-2, with 8 bases identical to TRBD1. This CDR3 region has 14 residues. Germline V gives CDR1 MGHRA, CDR2 YSYEKL. J gave up 5 bases and V 2 bases, and 4 bases lay outside the gene matches. The CDR3 is CASSQPTGGYGYTF. CDR3 coding DNA: TGCGCCAGCAGCCAACCAACAGGGGGATATGGCTACACCTTC.

The chain carries TRBV4-2 and TRBJ1-5; D is perhaps TRBD1 (5 bases). The germline V gene has CDR1 LGHNA and CDR2 YNFKEQ. Deletions cut 0 bases from V and 2 bases from J, with 14 bases between. The CDR3 spans 17 residues. CDR3 bases: TGTGCCAGCAGCCAAGATCCCACTTCGGGGGGCAATCAGCCCCAGCATTTT. Residues: CASSQDPTSGGNQPQHF.

There are a few counts of this clone. The chain has TRBV7-9 and TRBJ2-1; the match to TRBD2 covers 11 bases. The CDR3 length is 15 residues. The trim removed 5 bases at V and 6 bases at J, leaving 6 bases unmatched. Germline V gives CDR1 SEHNR, CDR2 FQNEAQ (reference sequence). The CDR3: CASSNRGLAANEQFF. The CDR3 DNA reads TGTGCCAGCAGCAACCGGGGACTAGCGGCCAATGAGCAGTTCTTC. Full variable domain (outside the CDR3, taken from reference TRBV7-9 and TRBJ2-1): DTGVSQNPRHKITKRGQNVTFRCDPISEHNRLYWYRQTLGQGPEFLTYFQNEAQLEKSRLLSDRFSAERPKGSFSTLEIQRTEQGDSAMYLCASSNRGLAANEQFFGPGTRLTVL.

About this clone itself: This CDR3 is also generated by other DNA sequences in the sample. The J gene is TRBJ2-7, the V gene TRBV7-9; TRBD1 matches 9 bases. Germline assignment: CDR1 SEHNR and CDR2 FQNEAQ (reference sequence). Trimming removed 5 bases from V and 7 bases from J; junction bases left unmatched: 3. The CDR3 has 12 residues. CDR3 in DNA: TGTGCCAGCAGCCTTGGGACAGGGGAGCAGTACTTC. It encodes CASSLGTGEQYF.

This clone was seen only once. This rearrangement joins TRBV14 to TRBJ1-6, with D possibly matching TRBD1 (5 bases). V was clipped by 0 bases and J by 10 bases, with 10 bases between them. Germline CDR1 is SGHDN and CDR2 is FVKESK. The CDR3 is made up of 14 amino acids. This chain's CDR3 is CASSQDAGRSPLHF. The CDR3 DNA reads TGTGCCAGCAGCCAAGATGCAGGGCGATCACCCCTCCACTTT.

This chain links TRBV7-2 with TRBJ2-5, with 7 nucleotides matching TRBD2. In germline, CDR1 is SGHTA, CDR2 FQGNSA. This CDR3 region has 16 residues. The V segment lost 3 bases and the J segment 2 bases; nucleotides outside the gene matches: 9. The CDR3 loop is CASSFFAGVRQETQYF. The CDR3 nucleotides read TGTGCCAGCAGCTTTTTTGCGGGGGTCCGACAAGAGACCCAGTACTTC.

The chain joins TRBV29-1 to TRBJ1-2; 9 bases fit TRBD1. Germline V lookup: CDR1 SQVTM, CDR2 ANQGSEA. Germline trimming cut 6 bases from V and 4 bases from J; bases unmatched to any gene: 9. The CDR3 runs to 14 residues. The CDR3: CSVPTGGPFYGYTF. For the CDR3, the DNA is TGCAGCGTGCCAACAGGGGGCCCCTTCTATGGCTACACCTTC.

The chain recombines TRBV2 with TRBJ1-2; D might be TRBD1 (6 bases). This CDR3 is 13 amino acids long. Trimming cost V 7 bases and J 5 bases, with 14 bases left between them. From germline, CDR1 is SNHLY and CDR2 FYNNEI. In DNA form, the CDR3 reads TGTGCCAGCATACCGCCAGGACAGTATGGCTACACCTTC. Encoded protein: CASIPPGQYGYTF.

The rearrangement joins TRBV4-1 to TRBJ2-2, with TRBD2 as a possible D gene (6 bases). This CDR3 contains 15 residues. The V and J ends lost 0 bases and 6 bases respectively, with 11 bases between them. Per germline, CDR1 MGHRA and CDR2 YSYEKL. The CDR3: CASSQDKEGPGELFF. The CDR3 coding sequence is TGCGCCAGCAGCCAAGATAAGGAGGGTCCCGGGGAGCTGTTTTTT.

The CDR3 DNA is TGCAGCGTTGTCGCGGCGACCCCACAGCCCCGGGGGGGCGGCACTGAAGCTTTCTTT. It yields the protein CSVVAATPQPRGGGTEAFF. The chain employs TRBV29-1 and TRBJ1-1; D may be TRBD1 (6 bases). V lost 4 bases and J 4 bases, leaving 31 bases between the germline ends. Per germline, CDR1 SQVTM and CDR2 ANQGSEA. CDR3 size: 19 residues.

V is TRBV10-3 and J is TRBJ2-5, with D hard to call. Germline V lookup: CDR1 ENHRY, CDR2 SYGVKD. The CDR3 loop spans 14 amino acids. Trimming left V 1 base short and J 5 bases short, with 11 bases between. CDR3 residues: CAISELAGRETQYF. The CDR3 nucleotides are TGTGCCATCAGTGAGTTGGCAGGACGGGAGACCCAGTACTTC.